This TCR beta chain emerged from a study of breast tumors, draining lymph nodes, adjacent tissues. Comments on this clonotype: This sequence may be a read error, since a much larger clone differs from it by one base.

Axillary draining lymph nodes of breast cancer patients supplied the node samples. TCRdb used MiXCR to reprocess the multiplex PCR reads, holding one entry per CDR3 protein. The sample contains 150,000 to 200,000 distinct CDR3 sequences, approximately 33% of which appear only once. This CDR3 has 12 amino acids. Germline CDR1 is SGHDT and CDR2 is YYEEEE. The V and J ends lost 4 bases and 6 bases respectively, with 11 bases between them. This clonotype originated in a female donor with breast cancer. Some clones in this sample may be carry-over from other donors' samples. The chain uses TRBV5-6 and TRBJ2-7; weak D call: TRBD2 (6 bases). The sample consisted of axillary lymph node tissue. The CDR3 protein is CASSPGTAEQYF. Here the CDR3 DNA reads TGTGCCAGCAGCCCCGGGACTGCCGAGCAGTACTTC.